This entry lists 27 T cell receptor beta chains sequenced from one sample in a study of early T cells in non-severe SARS-CoV-2 infection. TCRdb ran MiXCR on the 5' RACE reads and lists one entry per CDR3 protein. The table shows some 83,000 distinct CDR3 sequences, with about 10% occurring only once. The sample was whole blood, taken at baseline. These TCRs come from an adult who was a healthcare worker with PCR-confirmed SARS-CoV-2 infection or an uninfected control (not recorded which).

This clonotype has just a few counts. The chain carries TRBV10-3 and TRBJ2-1, with D unresolved. The germline V gene encodes CDR1 ENHRY and CDR2 SYGVKD. V was cut by 4 bases and J by 10 bases, with 14 bases left in between. The CDR3 consists of 13 residues. CDR3 region: CAISGMGNEEQFF. As DNA, the CDR3 is TGTGCCATCAGTGGGATGGGAAACGAAGAGCAGTTCTTC.

This clonotype was observed at least ten times. The CDR3 loop is CAWGRDRKETQYF. In DNA form, the CDR3 reads TGTGCCTGGGGACGGGACAGGAAAGAGACCCAGTACTTC. The gene calls are TRBV30 and TRBJ2-5; 8 bases map to TRBD1. Germline CDR1 and CDR2: GTSNPN and SVGIG (reference sequence). The CDR3 has 13 residues. V dropped 5 bases and J dropped 3; count of bases not matched to a gene: 5.

The chain joins TRBV5-1 to TRBJ1-1; TRBD1 agrees at 9 bases. The CDR3 has 15 amino acids. Germline values: CDR1 SGHRS, CDR2 YFSETQ. V was pared by 4 bases and J by 5 bases, with 9 bases of the junction left unmatched. The CDR3 loop is CASSGTGMQGTEAFF. CDR3 coding DNA: TGCGCCAGCAGCGGGACAGGGATGCAGGGGACTGAAGCTTTCTTT.

V gene TRBV28 combines with J gene TRBJ2-7, with 12 nucleotides matching TRBD1. The CDR3 runs to 14 residues. Germline assignment: CDR1 MDHEN and CDR2 SYDVKM. Germline trimming cut 5 bases from V and 4 bases from J; bases unmatched to any gene: 3. The CDR3 protein is CASSGTGGGYEQYF. The CDR3 DNA sequence: TGTGCCAGCAGTGGGACAGGGGGCGGGTACGAGCAGTACTTC.

There are a few counts of this clonotype. This rearrangement joins TRBV5-4 to TRBJ2-7, with D uncertain. This CDR3 is built from 14 residues. The germline CDR1 and CDR2 sequences are SGHNT and YYREEE (reference sequence). V gave up 7 bases and J gave up 3 bases, with 17 bases separating them. The DNA of the CDR3 is TGTGCCAGCCGCCCGGGCCGGTCCCTCTACGAGCAGTACTTC. Translating gives CASRPGRSLYEQYF.

In its sample, this clonotype was seen many times. This chain uses TRBV7-9 with TRBJ2-7; 8 bases are shared with TRBD2. V was pared by 5 bases and J by 2 bases, with 8 bases of the junction left unmatched. CDR3 length: 15 residues. Germline V gene sequence: CDR1 SEHNR, CDR2 FQNEAQ (reference sequence). CDR3 in amino acids: CASSHREGSPYEQYF. CDR3 DNA sequence: TGTGCCAGCAGCCACCGGGAGGGTTCTCCCTACGAGCAGTACTTC.

This clonotype was recorded many times. This chain links TRBV10-3 with TRBJ2-2, with TRBD2 matching 7 bases. The length of the CDR3 is 14 residues. Looked up from germline, CDR1 is ENHRY and CDR2 is SYGVKD. J was trimmed by 5 bases and V by 11 bases; bases with no gene match: 11. CDR3 nucleotide sequence: TGTGCCGTTCCTTCAGGCGGGGGTACCGGGGAGCTGTTTTTT. As protein: CAVPSGGGTGELFF.

This clonotype was seen at least ten times. V and J are TRBV27 and TRBJ1-1; the match to TRBD1 covers 11 bases. The J segment lost 5 bases and the V segment lost 6 bases, leaving 5 bases of the junction unmatched. Germline loops: CDR1 MNHEY, CDR2 SMNVEV (reference sequence). The CDR3 runs to 14 residues. This chain's CDR3 is CASRSGQGATEAFF. CDR3 coding DNA: TGTGCCAGCAGGTCCGGACAGGGGGCGACTGAAGCTTTCTTT.

The genes are TRBV20-1 and TRBJ2-3; 7 bases are a match to TRBD2. Germline V gene lookup returns CDR1 DFQATT and CDR2 SNEGSKA (reference sequence). V trimming: 5 bases; J trimming: 4 bases; junction bases outside the gene matches: 18. The length of the CDR3 is 17 residues. The CDR3 here is CSAASLAAMGYADTQYF. CDR3 coding DNA: TGCAGTGCTGCCTCTCTAGCGGCAATGGGTTATGCAGATACGCAGTATTTT.

The sample holds many counts of this clonotype. The chain is built from TRBV6-2 or TRBV6-3 and TRBJ2-7; a weak D match, TRBD1 (7 bases). The ends were cut back, 7 bases at V and 0 bases at J, with 16 bases in the middle. Germline values: CDR1 MNHEY, CDR2 SVGEGT. The CDR3 is 15 amino acids. In DNA, the CDR3 is TGTGCCAGCACGTCGACAGGGAGGAGCTCCTACGAGCAGTACTTC. This translates into CASTSTGRSSYEQYF.

The chain links TRBV7-3 to TRBJ2-2; no clear D. Trimming cost V 5 bases and J 7 bases, with 5 bases left between them. The CDR3 has 11 amino acids. Germline CDR1 SGHTA, CDR2 FQGTGA. The DNA of the CDR3 is TGTGCCAGCAGCACGGGCGGGGAGCTGTTTTTT. Protein: CASSTGGELFF. The full variable domain, in which reference TRBV7-3 and TRBJ2-2 provide the parts outside the CDR3, is GAGVSQTPSNKVTEKGKYVELRCDPISGHTALYWYRQSLGQGPEFLIYFQGTGAADDSGLPNDRFFAVRPEGSVSTLKIQRTERGDSAVYLCASSTGGELFFGEGSRLTVL.

This clonotype was observed a handful of times. The chain is built from TRBV12-3 or TRBV12-4 and TRBJ2-4; D call uncertain. The germline V and J ends were trimmed by 6 bases and 9 bases, with 15 bases remaining between them. The CDR3 runs 13 residues. CDR3: CASRVDAQAIQYF. CDR3 in DNA: TGTGCCAGCAGGGTAGACGCCCAGGCCATTCAGTACTTC.

The chain carries TRBV19 and TRBJ1-3; weak D call: TRBD1 (5 bases). V was clipped by 6 bases and J by 0 bases, with 9 bases between them. This CDR3 is 14 amino acids long. Germline V lookup: CDR1 LNHDA, CDR2 SQIVND (reference sequence). In nucleotides, the CDR3 is TGTGCCAGTAGCGACAGTACCTCTGGAAACACCATATATTTT. It specifies CASSDSTSGNTIYF.

This clonotype appeared a few times. This rearrangement joins TRBV10-3 to TRBJ2-4, with 8 bases fitting TRBD1. This CDR3 is built from 19 residues. V trimming: 0 bases; J trimming: 4 bases; junction bases outside the gene matches: 14. The germline V gene encodes CDR1 ENHRY and CDR2 SYGVKD. The CDR3 protein is CAISESNGQGGMGKNIQYF. Here the CDR3 DNA reads TGTGCCATCAGTGAGTCGAATGGACAGGGCGGAATGGGGAAAAACATTCAGTACTTC.

This clonotype showed up many times. This rearrangement joins TRBV18 to TRBJ2-1; 10 bases map to TRBD2. Germline trimming cut 2 bases from V and 4 bases from J; bases unmatched to any gene: 2. CDR1 and CDR2 from the germline V gene are KGHSH and LQKENI. The CDR3 consists of 15 residues. CDR3 DNA sequence: TGTGCCAGCTCACCAACTAGCGGGATTTACAATGAGCAGTTCTTC. It encodes CASSPTSGIYNEQFF.

This clonotype occurred many times. The chain uses TRBV28 and TRBJ2-5, with a weak D call TRBD2 (6 bases). The CDR3 is 15 amino acids. V was shortened by 2 bases and J by 2 bases, with 12 bases between the two germline ends. Germline assignment: CDR1 MDHEN and CDR2 SYDVKM. CDR3 coding DNA: TGTGCCAGCAGTTTAGCAGGAGGGGCACAAGAGACCCAGTACTTC. Protein product: CASSLAGGAQETQYF.

This clonotype was recorded at least ten times. Here the CDR3 reads CSARGRSSYEQYF. The CDR3 DNA reads as TGCAGTGCTAGAGGGAGGTCATCCTACGAGCAGTACTTC. The chain is built from TRBV20-1 and TRBJ2-7; D might be TRBD2 (5 bases). Trimming removed 1 base from V and 1 base from J, with 8 bases in between. The CDR3 totals 13 residues. The V gene's germline CDR1 is DFQATT and CDR2 SNEGSKA (reference sequence).

This clonotype was detected many times. V gene TRBV7-2 combines with J gene TRBJ2-1; D possibly corresponds to TRBD1 (6 bases). In germline, CDR1 is SGHTA, CDR2 FQGNSA. Trimming shortened V by 7 bases and J by 11 bases, and 18 bases separated the two germline ends. CDR3 length: 13 amino acids. CDR3 protein: CASNPIRGHQQFF. Here the CDR3 DNA reads TGTGCCAGCAACCCAATAAGGGGACACCAGCAGTTCTTC.

In its sample, this clonotype was seen many times. CDR3 in DNA: TGCGCCACCAGGTCCGGGACGGCGCAAGAGACCCAGTACTTC. Translation gives CATRSGTAQETQYF. The rearrangement links TRBV10-2 to TRBJ2-5; perhaps D is TRBD1 or TRBD2 (5 bases each). Germline CDR1 WSHSY, CDR2 SAAADI. Trimming cost V 10 bases and J 2 bases, with 17 bases left between them. This CDR3 is 14 amino acids long.

This clonotype was recorded at least ten times. V and J are TRBV20-1 and TRBJ1-6; a weak D match, TRBD1 (5 bases). CDR1 and CDR2 from the germline V gene are DFQATT and SNEGSKA (reference sequence). V lost 2 bases to trimming and J lost 6 bases, with 11 bases between them. The CDR3 loop spans 14 amino acids. DNA for the CDR3: TGCAGTGCTAGATCCTCAGGGTCTAATTCACCCCTCCACTTT. This translates into CSARSSGSNSPLHF.

This clonotype has a handful of counts. J is TRBJ2-3 and V is TRBV28; 9 bases agree with TRBD1. Germline CDR1 reads MDHEN; CDR2 reads SYDVKM. V lost 6 bases to trimming and J lost 5 bases; unmatched junction nucleotides: 6. This CDR3 is 14 amino acids long. The CDR3 loop reads CASSRQGGIDTQYF. The CDR3 region has the DNA TGTGCCAGCAGCAGACAGGGGGGGATAGATACGCAGTATTTT.

This chain links TRBV20-1 with TRBJ2-1, with 7 bases fitting TRBD1. Trimming removed 1 base from V and 0 bases from J; junction bases left unmatched: 9. Germline V gives CDR1 DFQATT, CDR2 SNEGSKA (reference sequence). This CDR3 is 17 amino acids long. The CDR3 is CSARAEGQPSSYNEQFF. CDR3 coding DNA: TGCAGTGCTAGAGCCGAGGGACAGCCGAGCTCCTACAATGAGCAGTTCTTC.

The chain has TRBV3-1 and TRBJ2-7; D gene ambiguous. The germline V gene encodes CDR1 LGHDT and CDR2 YNNKEL (reference sequence). The CDR3 runs to 14 residues. V lost 0 bases to trimming and J lost 6 bases, with 12 bases between them. The CDR3 sequence is CASSQDLTVREQYF. In DNA form, the CDR3 reads TGTGCCAGCAGCCAAGATCTTACGGTCCGCGAGCAGTACTTC.

This chain uses TRBV19 with TRBJ2-1; 7 nucleotides agree with TRBD2. V was pared by 1 base and J by 7 bases, with 4 bases of the junction left unmatched. Germline V gene data show CDR1 as LNHDA and CDR2 as SQIVND (reference sequence). The CDR3 is 14 residues long. CDR3 in amino acids: CASSIGLAVNEQFF. DNA for the CDR3: TGTGCCAGTAGTATAGGGCTAGCGGTTAATGAGCAGTTCTTC.

This clonotype occurred a few times. J is TRBJ2-2 and V is TRBV6-4, with TRBD2 matching over 10 bases. The germline CDR1 and CDR2 sequences are MRHNA and SNTAGT. Trimming cost V 5 bases and J 7 bases; bases outside gene matches: 10. The CDR3 extends over 16 amino acids. The CDR3 sequence: CASSPVAGGGHGELFF. CDR3 in DNA: TGTGCCAGCAGTCCCGTAGCGGGAGGAGGCCACGGGGAGCTGTTTTTT.

The genes are TRBV28 and TRBJ2-7; no reliable D call. There are 13 residues in the CDR3. V lost 8 bases and J 0 bases, leaving 11 bases between the germline ends. Germline-derived CDR1 and CDR2 are MDHEN and SYDVKM. CDR3 amino acids: CASERGTSYEQYF. The CDR3 nucleotides are TGTGCCAGCGAGAGAGGCACCTCCTACGAGCAGTACTTC.

CDR3 loop: CASSEFNRAAEAFF. CDR3 in DNA: TGTGCCAGCAGTGAATTTAACAGGGCCGCTGAAGCTTTCTTT. The genes are TRBV25-1 and TRBJ1-1, with TRBD1 as a possible D gene (6 bases). V was shortened by 1 base and J by 6 bases, with 12 bases between the two germline ends. The CDR3 extends over 14 amino acids. Germline CDR1 is MGHDK and CDR2 is SYGVNS.